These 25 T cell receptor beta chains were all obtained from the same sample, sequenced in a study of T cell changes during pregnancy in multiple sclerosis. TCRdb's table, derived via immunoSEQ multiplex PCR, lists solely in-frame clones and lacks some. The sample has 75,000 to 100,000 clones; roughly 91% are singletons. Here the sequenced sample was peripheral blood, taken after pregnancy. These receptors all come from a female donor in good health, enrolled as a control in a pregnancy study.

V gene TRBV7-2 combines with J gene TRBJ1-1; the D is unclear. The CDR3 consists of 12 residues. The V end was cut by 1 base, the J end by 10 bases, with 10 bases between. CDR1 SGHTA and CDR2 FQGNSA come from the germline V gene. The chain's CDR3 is CASSLGRARAFF. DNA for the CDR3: TGTGCCAGCAGCTTAGGGAGGGCTCGAGCTTTCTTT. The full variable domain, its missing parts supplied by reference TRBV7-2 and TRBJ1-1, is GAGVSQSPSNKVTEKGKDVELRCDPISGHTALYWYRQSLGQGLEFLIYFQGNSAPDKSGLPSDRFSAERTGGSVSTLTIQRTQQEDSAVYLCASSLGRARAFFGQGTRLTVV.

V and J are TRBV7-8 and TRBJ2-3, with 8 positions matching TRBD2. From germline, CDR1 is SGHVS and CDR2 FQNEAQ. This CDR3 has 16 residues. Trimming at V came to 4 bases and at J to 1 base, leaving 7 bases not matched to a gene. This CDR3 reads CASSYARGGGTDTQYF. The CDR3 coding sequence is TGTGCCAGCAGCTACGCTCGGGGGGGAGGCACAGATACGCAGTATTTT.

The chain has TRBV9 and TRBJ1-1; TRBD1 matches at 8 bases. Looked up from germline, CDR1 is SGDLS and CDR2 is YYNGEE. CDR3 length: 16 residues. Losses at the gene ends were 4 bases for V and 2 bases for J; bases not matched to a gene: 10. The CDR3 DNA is TGTGCCAGCAGCCTAGGAGATGGACAGGGAAACACTGAAGCTTTCTTT. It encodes CASSLGDGQGNTEAFF.

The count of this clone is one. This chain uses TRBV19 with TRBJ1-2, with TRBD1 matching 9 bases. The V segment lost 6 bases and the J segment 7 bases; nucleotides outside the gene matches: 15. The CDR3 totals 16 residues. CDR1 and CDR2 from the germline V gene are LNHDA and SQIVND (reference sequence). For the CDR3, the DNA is TGTGCCAGTAGCCAGATGGGGACAGGGTCCCGTTTTGGCTACACCTTC. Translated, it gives CASSQMGTGSRFGYTF.

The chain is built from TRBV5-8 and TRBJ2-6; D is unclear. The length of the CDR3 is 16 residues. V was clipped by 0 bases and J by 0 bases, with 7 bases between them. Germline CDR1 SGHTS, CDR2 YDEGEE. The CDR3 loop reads CASSLGRDSGANVLTF. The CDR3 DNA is TGTGCCAGCAGCTTGGGTCGAGACTCTGGGGCCAACGTCCTGACTTTC.

CDR3 coding DNA: TGTGCCAGCGAACGGGGAGGCACAGATACGCAGTATTTT. It codes for CASERGGTDTQYF. The genes are TRBV7-9 and TRBJ2-3, with a possible D match to TRBD2 (5 bases). This CDR3 contains 13 residues. V was trimmed by 8 bases and J by 1 base, leaving 10 bases between them. Germline V gives CDR1 SEHNR, CDR2 FQNEAQ (reference sequence).

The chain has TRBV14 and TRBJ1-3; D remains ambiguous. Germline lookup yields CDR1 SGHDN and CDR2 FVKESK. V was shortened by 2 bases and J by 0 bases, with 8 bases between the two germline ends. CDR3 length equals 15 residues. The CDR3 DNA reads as TGTGCCAGCAGCCAAAACAGCTACTCTGGAAACACCATATATTTT. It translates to CASSQNSYSGNTIYF. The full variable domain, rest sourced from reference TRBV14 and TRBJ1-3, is EAGVTQFPSHSVIEKGQTVTLRCDPISGHDNLYWYRRVMGKEIKFLLHFVKESKQDESGMPNNRFLAERTGGTYSTLKVQPAELEDSGVYFCASSQNSYSGNTIYFGEGSWLTVV.

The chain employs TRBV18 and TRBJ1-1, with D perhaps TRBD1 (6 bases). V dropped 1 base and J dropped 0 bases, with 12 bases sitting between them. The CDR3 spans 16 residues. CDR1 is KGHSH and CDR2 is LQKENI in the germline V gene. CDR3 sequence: CASSPLVQGLNTEAFF. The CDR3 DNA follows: TGTGCCAGCTCACCACTAGTCCAGGGGCTGAACACTGAAGCTTTCTTT.

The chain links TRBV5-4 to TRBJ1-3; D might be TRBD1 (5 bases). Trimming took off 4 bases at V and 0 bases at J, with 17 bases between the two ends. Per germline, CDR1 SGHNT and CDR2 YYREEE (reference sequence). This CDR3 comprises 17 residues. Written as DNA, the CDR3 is TGTGCCAGCAGCCCGTTCGGGGGGACGAGCTCTGGAAACACCATATATTTT. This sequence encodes CASSPFGGTSSGNTIYF.

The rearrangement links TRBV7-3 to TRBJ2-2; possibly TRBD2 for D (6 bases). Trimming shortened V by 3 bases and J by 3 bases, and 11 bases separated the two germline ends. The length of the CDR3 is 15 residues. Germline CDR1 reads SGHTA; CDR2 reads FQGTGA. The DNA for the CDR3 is TGTGCCAGCAGCTTGCAGGGAGGAGACACCGGGGAGCTGTTTTTT. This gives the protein CASSLQGGDTGELFF.

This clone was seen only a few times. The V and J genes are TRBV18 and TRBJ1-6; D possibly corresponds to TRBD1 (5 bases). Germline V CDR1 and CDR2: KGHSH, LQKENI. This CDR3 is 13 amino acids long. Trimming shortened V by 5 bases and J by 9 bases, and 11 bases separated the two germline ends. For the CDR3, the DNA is TGTGCCAGCTCAGAGGACATGCGTTCACCCCTCCACTTT. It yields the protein CASSEDMRSPLHF. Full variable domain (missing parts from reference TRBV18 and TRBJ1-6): NAGVMQNPRHLVRRRGQEARLRCSPMKGHSHVYWYRQLPEEGLKFMVYLQKENIIDESGMPKERFSAEFPKEGPSILRIQQVVRGDSAAYFCASSEDMRSPLHFGNGTRLTVT.

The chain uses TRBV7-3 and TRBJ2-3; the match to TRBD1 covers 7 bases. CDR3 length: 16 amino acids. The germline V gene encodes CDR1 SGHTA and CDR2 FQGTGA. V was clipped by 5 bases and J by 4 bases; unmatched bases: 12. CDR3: CASSLQGQTLADTQYF. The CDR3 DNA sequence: TGTGCCAGCAGCCTCCAGGGACAGACGTTGGCAGATACGCAGTATTTT.

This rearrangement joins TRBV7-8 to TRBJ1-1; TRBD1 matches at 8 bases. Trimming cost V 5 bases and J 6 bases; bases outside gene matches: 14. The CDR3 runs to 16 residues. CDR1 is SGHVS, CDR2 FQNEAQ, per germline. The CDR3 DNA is TGTGCCAGCAGCCCACACCGGGACAGGAGAAATTCTGAAGCTTTCTTT. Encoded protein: CASSPHRDRRNSEAFF.

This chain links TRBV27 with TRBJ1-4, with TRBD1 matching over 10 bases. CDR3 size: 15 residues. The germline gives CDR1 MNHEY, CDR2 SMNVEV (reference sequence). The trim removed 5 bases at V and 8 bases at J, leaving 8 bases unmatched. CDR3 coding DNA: TGTGCCAGCAGTACGGTACCGGGACAGGGGGAAAAACTGTTTTTT. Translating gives CASSTVPGQGEKLFF.

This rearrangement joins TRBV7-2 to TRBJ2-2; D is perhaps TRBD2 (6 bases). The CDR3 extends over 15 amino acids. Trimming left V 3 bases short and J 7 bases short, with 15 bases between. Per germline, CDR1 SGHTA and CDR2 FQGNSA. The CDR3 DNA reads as TGTGCCAGCAGCTTCTGGGACTCCCAGAACGGGGAGCTGTTTTTT. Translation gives CASSFWDSQNGELFF.

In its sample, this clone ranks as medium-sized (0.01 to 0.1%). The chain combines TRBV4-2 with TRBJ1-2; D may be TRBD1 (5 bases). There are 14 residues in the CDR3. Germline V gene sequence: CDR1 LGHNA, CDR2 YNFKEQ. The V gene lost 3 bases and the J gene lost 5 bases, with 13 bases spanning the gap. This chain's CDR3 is CASSQSAGGYGYTF. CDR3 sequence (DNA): TGTGCCAGCAGCCAGTCAGCGGGGGGATATGGCTACACCTTC.

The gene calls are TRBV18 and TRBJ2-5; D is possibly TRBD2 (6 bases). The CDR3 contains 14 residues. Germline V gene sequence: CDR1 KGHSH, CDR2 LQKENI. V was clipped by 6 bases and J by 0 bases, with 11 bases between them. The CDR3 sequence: CASSAAGNQETQYF. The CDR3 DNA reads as TGTGCCAGCTCGGCGGCGGGGAACCAAGAGACCCAGTACTTC.

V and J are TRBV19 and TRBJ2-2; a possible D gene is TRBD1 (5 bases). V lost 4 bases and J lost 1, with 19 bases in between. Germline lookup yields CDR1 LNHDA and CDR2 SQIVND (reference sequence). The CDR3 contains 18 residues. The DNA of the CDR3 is TGTGCCAGTAGTAACCCCTCCGGGCAGGGCGGGAACACCGGGGAGCTGTTTTTT. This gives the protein CASSNPSGQGGNTGELFF.

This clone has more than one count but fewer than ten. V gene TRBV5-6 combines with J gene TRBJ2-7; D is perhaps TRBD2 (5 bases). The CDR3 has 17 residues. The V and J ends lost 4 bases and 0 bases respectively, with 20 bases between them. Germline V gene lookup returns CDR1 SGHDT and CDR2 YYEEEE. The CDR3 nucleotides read TGTGCCAGCAGCGGTAGAAGGTTAAAGGGAGTCTCCTACGAGCAGTACTTC. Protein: CASSGRRLKGVSYEQYF.

This CDR3 is CAISENSELEQYF. The CDR3 DNA is TGTGCCATCAGTGAGAATTCCGAACTGGAGCAGTACTTC. This chain links TRBV10-3 with TRBJ2-7; D remains unclear. V shed 2 bases and J shed 7 bases, with 12 bases lying between them. The CDR3 extends over 13 amino acids. Per germline, CDR1 ENHRY and CDR2 SYGVKD.

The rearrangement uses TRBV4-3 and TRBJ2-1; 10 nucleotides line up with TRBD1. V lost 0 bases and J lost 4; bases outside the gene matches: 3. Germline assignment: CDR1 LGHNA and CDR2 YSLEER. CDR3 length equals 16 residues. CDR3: CASSQEGQGSYNEQFF. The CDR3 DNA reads TGCGCCAGCAGCCAAGAGGGACAGGGGTCATACAATGAGCAGTTCTTC.

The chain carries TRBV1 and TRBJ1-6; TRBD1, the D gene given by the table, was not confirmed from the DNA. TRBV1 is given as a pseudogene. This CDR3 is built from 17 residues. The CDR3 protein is CTSREKTGVHHNSPLHF. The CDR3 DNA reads TGCACCAGCAGGGAGAAGACAGGGGTCCATCATAATTCACCCCTCCACTTT.

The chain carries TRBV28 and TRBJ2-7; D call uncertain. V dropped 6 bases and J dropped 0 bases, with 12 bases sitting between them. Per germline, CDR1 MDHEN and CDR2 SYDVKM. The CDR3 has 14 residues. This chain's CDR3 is CASSTFLISYEQYF. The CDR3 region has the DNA TGTGCCAGCAGCACTTTCCTTATCTCCTACGAGCAGTACTTC.

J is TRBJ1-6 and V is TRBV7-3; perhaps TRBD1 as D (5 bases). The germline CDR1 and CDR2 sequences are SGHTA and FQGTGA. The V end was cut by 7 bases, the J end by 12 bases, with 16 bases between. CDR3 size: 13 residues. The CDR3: CASTQDGTLPLHF. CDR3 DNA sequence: TGTGCCAGCACACAGGACGGAACTTTACCCCTCCACTTT.

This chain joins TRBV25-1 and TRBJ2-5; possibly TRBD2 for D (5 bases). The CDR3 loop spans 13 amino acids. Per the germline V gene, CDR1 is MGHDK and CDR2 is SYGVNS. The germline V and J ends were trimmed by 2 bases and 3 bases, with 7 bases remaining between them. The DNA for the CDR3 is TGTGCCAGCAGTGAAAGCGGTAAAGAGACCCAGTACTTC. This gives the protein CASSESGKETQYF.